The rows below give T cell receptor beta chains drawn from one sample of a study of shared clonotypes between healthy human individuals. Profiling relied on immunoSEQ multiplex PCR, and the TCRdb table lists in-frame clones only, not all of them. The profile shows fewer than 2.5 million clones, over 85% of them singletons. Material: naive CD4+ T cells from PBMCs. Receptor source: a man younger than 30 in good health. Some clones in this sample may be carry-over from other donors' samples. Each CDR3 is given with its conserved first and last residue. The D gene is left open where the match is weak. Clone size is stated in some rows and not others, as once, few, many or a class when expanded.

d_gene,v_gene,j_gene,abundance,CDR3nt,CDR3aa
-,TRBV5-1,TRBJ2-3,-,TGCGCCAGCAGCGCCCCCGGTCAGACAGATACGCAGTATTTT,CASSAPGQTDTQYF
-,TRBV7-8,TRBJ2-1,-,TGTGCCAGCAGCTTAGAGCAAAGCGCCTCCTACAATGAGCAGTTCTTC,CASSLEQSASYNEQFF
-,TRBV19,TRBJ1-2,-,TGTGCCAGTAGTGACAGGCACTATGGCTACACCTTC,CASSDRHYGYTF
-,TRBV6-5,TRBJ1-2,-,TGTGCCAGCAGTTCCACCGGGCTCCGCGGTGGCTACACCTTC,CASSSTGLRGGYTF
-,TRBV6-5,TRBJ2-2,-,TGTGCCAGCAATCGAGGGGACGCCGGGGAGCTGTTCTTT,CASNRGDAGELFF
-,TRBV4-1,TRBJ1-2,-,TGCGCCAGCAGCCAAGATCGGAGTCGGGTACTTGGCTATGGCTACACCTTC,CASSQDRSRVLGYGYTF
-,TRBV19,TRBJ1-1,-,TGTGCCAGTAGTAAATCCTACCGGGATCCCACTGAAGCTTTCTTT,CASSKSYRDPTEAFF
TRBD1,TRBV28,TRBJ1-5,-,TGTGCCAGCAGGGAAGGGACAGGGATTCAGCCCCAGCATTTT,CASREGTGIQPQHF
-,TRBV6-1,TRBJ2-5,-,TGTGCCAGCAGTGAAGCTGCCAGGGCGGGAATCCAAGAGACCCAGTACTTC,CASSEAARAGIQETQYF
-,TRBV7-9,TRBJ1-2,-,TGTGCCAGCAGCTTAGCTGTCAGGGCATTGTATGGCTACACCTTC,CASSLAVRALYGYTF
-,TRBV5-4,TRBJ1-1,-,TGTGCCAGCAGTTTTCAGATGAACACTGAAGCTTTCTTT,CASSFQMNTEAFF
TRBD1,TRBV27,TRBJ2-7,-,TGTGCCAGCAGTCCCGGGACAGGGCAGAGCTCCTACGAGCAGTACTTC,CASSPGTGQSSYEQYF
-,TRBV11-1,TRBJ2-5,-,TGTGCCAGCAGCCCGGGACAACAAGAGACCCAGTACTTC,CASSPGQQETQYF
-,TRBV14,TRBJ1-1,-,TGTGCCAGCAGCCAAGGGAGACAACAGGCTTTCTTT,CASSQGRQQAFF
TRBD1,TRBV28,TRBJ1-6,-,TGTGCCAGCAGTGCCGGGACAGCGAATTCACCCCTCCACTTT,CASSAGTANSPLHF
TRBD2,TRBV7-3,TRBJ2-1,-,TGTGCCAGCAGCACGGGACTAGCGGAGTACAATGAGCAGTTCTTC,CASSTGLAEYNEQFF
-,TRBV9,TRBJ2-3,-,TGTGCCAGCAGCTGGAGCCCAGGGGATACGCAGTATTTT,CASSWSPGDTQYF
TRBD2,TRBV30,TRBJ2-7,-,TGTGCCTGGAGAGGACTAGCGGGAGGGAGCTCCTACGAGCAGTACTTC,CAWRGLAGGSSYEQYF
TRBD1,TRBV6-5,TRBJ1-2,-,TGTGCCAGCACTTTAGGGGGCAGAGGCTATGGCTACACCTTC,CASTLGGRGYGYTF
-,TRBV2,TRBJ2-7,-,TGTGCCAGCAGTCCCGGTGGGGGGGCGTACGAGCAGTACTTC,CASSPGGGAYEQYF
-,TRBV5-1,TRBJ2-5,-,TGCGCCAGCAGCTTGCCGCCAGGGAGTGGTCAAGAGACCCAGTACTTC,CASSLPPGSGQETQYF
-,TRBV18,TRBJ1-1,-,TGTGCCAGCTCACCTCGGGGAGCCGCAGGGTCGGGCACTGAAGCTTTCTTT,CASSPRGAAGSGTEAFF
TRBD1,TRBV28,TRBJ2-7,-,TGTGCCAGCAGCAGACAGGGACCCTACGAGCAGTACTTC,CASSRQGPYEQYF
TRBD1,TRBV2,TRBJ1-4,-,TGTGCCAGCAGTGCCAGGCGGACAGGGGGCGCGGTTGATGAAAAACTGTTTTTT,CASSARRTGGAVDEKLFF
TRBD2,TRBV5-5,TRBJ2-5,-,TGTGCCAGCAGCCAAGCGGGCGGGAGCCAGTACTTC,CASSQAGGSQYF
TRBD2,TRBV9,TRBJ2-7,-,TGTGCCAGCAGCTCGGGACTAGCGGGAGGGCGGCACGAGCAGTACTTC,CASSSGLAGGRHEQYF
-,TRBV18,TRBJ2-3,-,TGTGCCAGCTCACCACCCCCGGGGAGGGATACGCAGTATTTT,CASSPPPGRDTQYF
TRBD1,TRBV5-1,TRBJ2-1,-,TGCGCCAGCAGCTCCAGGGGGCAAAACAATGAGCAGTTCTTC,CASSSRGQNNEQFF
-,TRBV7-9,TRBJ2-7,-,TGTGCCAGCAGCTTAGCGGACCTCTACGAGCAGTACTTC,CASSLADLYEQYF
TRBD1,TRBV9,TRBJ1-6,-,TGTGCCAGCAGCGCCTGGACAGGGGGCCAGGATTCACCCCTCCACTTT,CASSAWTGGQDSPLHF
-,TRBV28,TRBJ1-3,-,TGTGCCAGCAGTCACCGGGACATTAGGGGGGACACCATATATTTT,CASSHRDIRGDTIYF
TRBD1,TRBV7-3,TRBJ2-3,-,TGTGCCAGCAGCTTGCTAGCGGACAGGGGGGATACGCAGTATTTT,CASSLLADRGDTQYF
-,TRBV4-2,TRBJ1-1,-,TGTGCCAGCAGCCAAGACCCGGCGGTGGAGCGGCTGACGGAAGCTTTCTTT,CASSQDPAVERLTEAFF
-,TRBV4-3,TRBJ2-3,-,TGCGCCAGCAGCCAAGGGAGTGGCATTGGGGGAGCAGATACGCAGTATTTT,CASSQGSGIGGADTQYF
-,TRBV9,TRBJ1-1,few,TGTGCCAGCAGCGTACGAGAGGGGAACACTGAAGCTTTCTTT,CASSVREGNTEAFF
-,TRBV28,TRBJ2-3,-,TGTGCCAGCAGTGCCGCAGGGCACAGCACAGATACGCAGTATTTT,CASSAAGHSTDTQYF
-,TRBV21-1,TRBJ1-2,-,TGTGCCAGCAGCCGAGCAGGGTGCAACTATGGCTACACCTTC,CASSRAGCNYGYTF
-,TRBV5-1,TRBJ2-7,-,TGCGCCAGCAGCTTGGATCCGGGACACTACGAGCAGTACTTC,CASSLDPGHYEQYF
TRBD2,TRBV5-6,TRBJ2-7,-,TGTGCCAGCAGCTTGGGGACTAGCGGGAGGCAGTACTTC,CASSLGTSGRQYF
-,TRBV7-9,TRBJ1-1,-,TGTGCCAGCAGCTTAGCCGGGCGAGGGGTCGGTAACACTGAAGCTTTCTTT,CASSLAGRGVGNTEAFF
-,TRBV5-1,TRBJ2-6,once,TGCGCCAGCAGCCTTGGCCAGTCTTGGGCAGGGCGCAACTCTGGGGCCAACGTCCTGACTTTC,CASSLGQSWAGRNSGANVLTF
-,TRBV5-6,TRBJ1-1,once,TGTGCCAGCAGCTTGGGCGTAGGGACTGAAGCTTTCTTT,CASSLGVGTEAFF
-,TRBV5-5,TRBJ1-2,-,TGTGCCAGCAGCCCACAGTCTAACTATGGCTACACCTTC,CASSPQSNYGYTF
-,TRBV18,TRBJ1-1,-,TGTGCCGGGCGGGCTAGCGTAGGCACTGAAGCTTTCTTT,CAGRASVGTEAFF
-,TRBV7-2,TRBJ1-5,-,TGTGCCAGCAGCTCTCGCAGGGGAGACAATCAGCCCCAGCATTTT,CASSSRRGDNQPQHF
-,TRBV15,TRBJ2-7,-,TGTGCCACCAGCCGGACCATCCTTTACGAGCAGTACTTC,CATSRTILYEQYF
-,TRBV7-3,TRBJ2-1,-,TGTGCCAGCAGCTCACATGGCGGCGGCGAGCAGTTCTTC,CASSSHGGGEQFF
-,TRBV30,TRBJ1-6,-,TGTGCCTGGGGTTCGGGCCGTCTAAATTCACCCCTCCACTTT,CAWGSGRLNSPLHF
-,TRBV5-1,TRBJ1-4,-,TGCGCCAGCAGCTTGCAAGGAACTAATGAAAAACTGTTTTTT,CASSLQGTNEKLFF
-,TRBV18,TRBJ1-2,-,TGTGCCAGCTCACCAAGCAGGGGTGCTGGCTACACCTTC,CASSPSRGAGYTF
-,TRBV11-1,TRBJ1-2,-,TGTGCCAGCAGCTCATACACGGGACGCAGCCTTGGCTATGGCTACACCTTC,CASSSYTGRSLGYGYTF
-,TRBV29-1,TRBJ2-1,-,TGCAGCGCCCAAGGCGGGTACCCCCTCAATGAGCAGTTCTTC,CSAQGGYPLNEQFF
TRBD2,TRBV29-1,TRBJ2-7,-,TGCAGCGCCCAGGGCCGGGGAGCGGGAGGGTCCCACGAGCAGTACTTC,CSAQGRGAGGSHEQYF